This T cell receptor beta chain came from a study of PD-1 blockade in classical Hodgkin lymphoma (TCRdb year 2020). Some background on the complete study: Nivolumab dosing was 3 mg/kg intravenously every 2 weeks, continuing until either disease progression or unacceptable toxicity. The study used CyTOF and TCR beta sequencing to define a peripheral blood immune signature of response to PD-1 blockade in classical Hodgkin lymphoma.

The time point label here, explained by the study, means: cycle 2 day 1 (C2D1) of nivolumab. All trial patients had relapsed after autologous stem cell transplantation, with cohorts A, B and C differing in prior brentuximab vedotin exposure. A total of roughly 57 patients with relapsed/refractory classical Hodgkin lymphoma made up the trial cohort, and each patient's best overall response was complete response, partial response or progressive disease. Trial patients were treated with single-agent nivolumab in the multi-cohort phase II CheckMate 205 trial. An independent review committee assessed best overall response by applying the 2007 International Working Group response criteria. Trial PBMCs were obtained immediately prior to nivolumab initiation (C1D1) and on therapy at cycle 2 day 1 and cycle 4 day 1. Peripheral blood was collected in 8 mL Vacutainer Cell Preparation Tubes, from which PBMCs were isolated by centrifugation and then cryopreserved.

The Qiagen DNeasy kit was used to extract genomic DNA from unsorted PBMCs and from the negatively selected CD4+ and CD8+ fractions. Amplification of TCR beta CDR3 regions was done by immunoSEQ multiplex PCR with primers that anneal to V and J segments. A synthetic immune receptor repertoire was used to minimize amplification bias, and remaining bias was computationally removed after sequencing. From the authors' description of their analysis: Custom Python scripts were used to quantify repertoire diversity as the Shannon entropy index. Unsorted, CD4+ and CD8+ repertoires were analyzed separately, except for combined analyses in which CD4+ and CD8+ sequences were merged in silico. A clone was considered expanded if an increase in frequency of at least 2-fold after treatment relative to C1D1 was found, and a pseudocount of 0.5 was applied to clones undetected at baseline. Clones with 0 or 1 copy at C1D1 were classified as singleton clones, and clones with 2 or more copies were classified as non-singleton clones. By matching protein sequences in sorted samples from the same patient, clones expanded in unsorted samples were annotated as CD4+, CD8+ or unknown. Wilcoxon tests on paired samples were used to test changes in diversity from C1D1 to C4D1. What TCRdb holds here is the immuneACCESS table cut down to in-frame rearrangements. Part of the clones is not present; checked against another copy, under half of the missing clones reflect an unresolved V gene, and the others are unexplained. V, J and clone size are taken as reported in that table, and D and trimming were inferred from the DNA itself. This sample is represented by 39,000 or so clones; about 85% of them were singletons. About 6% of the sample is held by the ten biggest clonotypes.

General study outcomes and caveats: CD4+ but not CD8+ TCR diversity rose significantly by C4D1 (p=0.0027 vs p=0.16), most apparent in complete responders (p=0.02). Patients starting nivolumab less than 1 year after ASCT had lower diversity and were excluded from later analyses to avoid confounding by immune reconstitution. Baseline diversity similar to that of newly diagnosed patients was observed in trial patients achieving complete response, whereas significantly lower diversity was observed in partial responders and progressors. Only a single clinical trial cohort was studied, and what caused the repertoire differences, possibly disease activity or prior therapy, remained undefined. Baseline TCR diversity was reported to be lower in newly diagnosed patients than in healthy donors, and even lower in relapsed/refractory patients.

For this clone: Its antigen specificity is not known. There are no base qualities to consult, and no much larger clone falls within one base.

The TCR sequence derives from a human donor with classical Hodgkin lymphoma. The source material was peripheral blood mononuclear cells (PBMCs), sampled before the second cycle of nivolumab.

The bases are TGCAGCGGAAGGACAGGGGGCGTATACACCGGGGAGCTGTTTTTT. Translated, it gives CSGRTGGVYTGELFF. Here the chain combines TRBV29-1 and TRBJ2-2, with 11 bases aligning to TRBD1. The CDR3 has 15 amino acids, counting the end cysteine and phenylalanine. The only DNA kept is the CDR3, 45 bases in frame from the first base. Via the germline V gene, CDR1 is SQVTM and CDR2 ANQGSEA. V loses 7 bases at its end and J loses 3 bases; junction bases beyond the gene matches: 7.